This TCR beta chain is drawn from a study of T cell responses to AZD1222 COVID-19 vaccine. This clone was counted a single time. Libraries were prepared by immunoSEQ multiplex PCR; TCRdb keeps only in-frame clonotypes and omits some of them. The table shows fewer than 200,000 clones, with approximately 92% occurring only once. This CDR3 is built from 15 residues. Trimming shortened V by 3 bases and J by 1 base, and 13 bases separated the two germline ends. Germline loops: CDR1 WNHNN, CDR2 SYGVQD (reference sequence). Sample: peripheral blood, taken on day 0 of AZD1222 vaccination. The receptor's source is an adult in good health. The chain joins TRBV10-1 to TRBJ2-7; no clear D gene. In DNA form, the CDR3 reads TGCGCCAGCAGTGATGCCCCCGGTGGGTCCTACGAGCAGTACTTC. Its protein is CASSDAPGGSYEQYF.